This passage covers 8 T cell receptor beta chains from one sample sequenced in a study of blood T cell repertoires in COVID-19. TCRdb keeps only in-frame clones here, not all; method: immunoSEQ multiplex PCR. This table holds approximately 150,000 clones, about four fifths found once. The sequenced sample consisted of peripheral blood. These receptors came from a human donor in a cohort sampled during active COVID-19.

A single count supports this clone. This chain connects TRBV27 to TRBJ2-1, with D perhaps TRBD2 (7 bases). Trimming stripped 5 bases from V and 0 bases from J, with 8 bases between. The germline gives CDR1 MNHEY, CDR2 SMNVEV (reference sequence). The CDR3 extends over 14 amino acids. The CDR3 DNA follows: TGTGCCAGCAGTAGGGGGGGCTCCTACAATGAGCAGTTCTTC. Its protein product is CASSRGGSYNEQFF.

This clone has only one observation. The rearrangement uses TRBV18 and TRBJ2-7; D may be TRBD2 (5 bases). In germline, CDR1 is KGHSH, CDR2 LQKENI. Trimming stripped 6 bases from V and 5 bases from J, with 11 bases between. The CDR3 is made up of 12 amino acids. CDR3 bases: TGTGCCAGCTCGGACTGGCTGGACGAGCAGTACTTC. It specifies CASSDWLDEQYF.

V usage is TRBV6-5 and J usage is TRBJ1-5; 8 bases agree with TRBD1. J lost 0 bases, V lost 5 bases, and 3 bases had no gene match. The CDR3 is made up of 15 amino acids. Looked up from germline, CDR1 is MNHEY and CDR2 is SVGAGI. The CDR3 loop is CASSLDRGSNQPQHF. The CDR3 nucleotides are TGTGCCAGCAGTCTCGACAGGGGTAGCAATCAGCCCCAGCATTTT.

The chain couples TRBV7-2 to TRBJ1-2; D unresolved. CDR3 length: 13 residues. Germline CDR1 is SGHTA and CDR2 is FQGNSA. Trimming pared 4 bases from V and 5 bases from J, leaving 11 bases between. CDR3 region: CASSSSAGYGYTF. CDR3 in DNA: TGTGCCAGCAGCTCCAGTGCCGGGTATGGCTACACCTTC. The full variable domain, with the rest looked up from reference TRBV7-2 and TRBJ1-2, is GAGVSQSPSNKVTEKGKDVELRCDPISGHTALYWYRQSLGQGLEFLIYFQGNSAPDKSGLPSDRFSAERTGGSVSTLTIQRTQQEDSAVYLCASSSSAGYGYTFGSGTRLTVV.

CDR3: CSASWGLVGTQYF. The CDR3 DNA reads as TGCAGTGCTAGTTGGGGACTAGTGGGGACCCAGTACTTC. The chain couples TRBV20-1 to TRBJ2-5, with 8 nucleotides matching TRBD2. V shed 3 bases, J shed 7 bases, and the junction held 7 bases outside the gene matches. This CDR3 is built from 13 residues. Germline values: CDR1 DFQATT, CDR2 SNEGSKA (reference sequence).

The CDR3 nucleotides read TGTGCCAGCAGCCAGGGACAGCACACCGGGGAGCTGTTTTTT. It codes for CASSQGQHTGELFF. This chain uses TRBV3-1 (or the pseudogene TRBV3-2) with TRBJ2-2; 7 bases are a match to TRBD1. The V gene's germline CDR1 is LGHDT and CDR2 YNNKEL (reference sequence). V gave up 3 bases and J gave up 3 bases; unmatched junction bases: 1. This CDR3 contains 14 residues.

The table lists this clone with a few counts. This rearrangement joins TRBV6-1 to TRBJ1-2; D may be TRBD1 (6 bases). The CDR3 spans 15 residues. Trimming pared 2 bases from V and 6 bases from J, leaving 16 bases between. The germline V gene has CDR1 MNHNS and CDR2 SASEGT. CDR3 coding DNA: TGTGCCAGCAGTGAAAGTTGGGGGCTGGATGATGGCTACACCTTC. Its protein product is CASSESWGLDDGYTF.

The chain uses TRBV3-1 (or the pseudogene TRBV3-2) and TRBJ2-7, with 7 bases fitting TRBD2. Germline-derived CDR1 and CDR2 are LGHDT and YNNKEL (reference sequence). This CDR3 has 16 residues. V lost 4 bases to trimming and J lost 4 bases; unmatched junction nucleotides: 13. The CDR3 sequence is CASSPQVVGEGYEQYF. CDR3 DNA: TGTGCCAGCAGCCCCCAGGTCGTCGGGGAGGGATACGAGCAGTACTTC.